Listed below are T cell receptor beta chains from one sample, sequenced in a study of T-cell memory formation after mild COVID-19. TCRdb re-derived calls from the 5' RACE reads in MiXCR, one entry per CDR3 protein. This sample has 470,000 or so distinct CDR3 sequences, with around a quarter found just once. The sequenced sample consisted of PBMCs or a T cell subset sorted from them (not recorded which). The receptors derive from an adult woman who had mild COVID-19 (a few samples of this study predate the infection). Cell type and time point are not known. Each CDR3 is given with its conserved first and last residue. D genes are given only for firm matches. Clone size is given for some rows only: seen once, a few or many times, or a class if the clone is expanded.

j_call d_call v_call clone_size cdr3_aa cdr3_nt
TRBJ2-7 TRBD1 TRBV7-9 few CASRRAGGASEQYF TGTGCCAGCAGGCGGGCAGGGGGCGCGTCCGAGCAGTACTTC
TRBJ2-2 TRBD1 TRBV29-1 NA CSADRGNTGELFF TGCAGCGCGGACAGGGGAAACACCGGGGAGCTGTTTTTT
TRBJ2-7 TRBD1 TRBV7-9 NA CASSSPTGWAYEQYF TGTGCCAGCAGCTCCCCGACAGGGTGGGCCTACGAGCAGTACTTC
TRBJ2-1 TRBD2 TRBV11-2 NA CASSGLAGDKYNEQFF TGTGCCAGCAGCGGACTAGCGGGGGACAAATACAATGAGCAGTTCTTC
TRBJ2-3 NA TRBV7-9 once CASSLSRGATDTQYF TGTGCCAGCAGCTTAAGCCGCGGGGCAACAGATACGCAGTATTTT
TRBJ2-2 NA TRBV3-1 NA CASSQAGHNTGELFF TGTGCCAGCAGCCAGGCGGGCCACAACACCGGGGAGCTGTTTTTT
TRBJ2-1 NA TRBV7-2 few CASSLAWTVGYNEQFF TGTGCCAGCAGCTTAGCGTGGACGGTAGGCTACAATGAGCAGTTCTTC
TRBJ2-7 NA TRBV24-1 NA CATSDRGEQYF TGTGCCACCAGTGATAGAGGCGAGCAGTACTTC
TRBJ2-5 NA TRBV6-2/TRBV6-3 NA CASLQLSGEETQYF TGTGCCAGCCTTCAGCTATCCGGCGAAGAGACCCAGTACTTC
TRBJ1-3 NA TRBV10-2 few CASSDRGGNTIYF TGCGCCAGCAGTGACAGGGGTGGAAACACCATATATTTT
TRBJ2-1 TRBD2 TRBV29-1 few CSTSSGGYNEQFF TGCAGCACGTCTAGCGGGGGGTACAATGAGCAGTTCTTC
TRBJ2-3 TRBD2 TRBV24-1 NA CATSALAGDLRYTQYF TGTGCCACCAGTGCACTAGCGGGAGACCTCAGGTATACGCAGTATTTT
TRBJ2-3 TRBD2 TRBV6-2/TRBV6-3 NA CASSYLLGSGIGDTQYF TGTGCCAGCAGTTACCTTCTTGGTAGCGGGATTGGAGATACGCAGTATTTT
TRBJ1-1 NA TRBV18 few CASSPGGTTEAFF TGTGCCAGCTCACCTGGGGGGACCACTGAAGCTTTCTTT
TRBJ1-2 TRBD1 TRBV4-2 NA CASSGDLGQGRTYGYTF TGTGCCAGCAGCGGGGACCTCGGACAGGGGAGGACCTATGGCTACACCTTC
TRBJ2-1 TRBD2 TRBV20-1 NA CSARGTPGLAPYNEQFF TGCAGTGCTAGGGGTACCCCGGGACTAGCGCCTTACAATGAGCAGTTCTTC
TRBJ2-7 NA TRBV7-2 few CASSLGPRDFEQYF TGTGCCAGCAGCTTAGGTCCCCGGGACTTCGAGCAGTACTTC
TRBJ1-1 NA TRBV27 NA CASSPGGAVSNTEAFF TGTGCCAGCAGTCCCGGGGGAGCCGTCTCGAACACTGAAGCTTTCTTT
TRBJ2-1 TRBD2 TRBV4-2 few CASSQEWGGVYNNEQFF TGTGCCAGCAGCCAAGAATGGGGAGGGGTGTATAACAATGAGCAGTTCTTC
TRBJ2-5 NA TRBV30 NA CAWSTGSPGETQYF TGTGCCTGGAGTACCGGGTCTCCGGGGGAGACCCAGTACTTC
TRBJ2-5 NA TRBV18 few CASSPLLRPDNQETQYF TGTGCCAGCTCACCACTTCTTCGCCCAGATAACCAAGAGACCCAGTACTTC
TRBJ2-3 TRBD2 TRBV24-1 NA CATSDLMAGGVDTQYF TGTGCCACCAGTGATTTGATGGCGGGAGGTGTAGATACGCAGTATTTT
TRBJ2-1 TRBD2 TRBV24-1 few CATSDSTSGSRSYNEQFF TGTGCCACCAGTGATTCTACTAGCGGGAGTCGATCCTACAATGAGCAGTTCTTC
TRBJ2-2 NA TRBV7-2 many CASSLGGANTGELFF TGTGCCAGCAGTTTGGGCGGTGCGAACACCGGGGAGCTGTTTTTT
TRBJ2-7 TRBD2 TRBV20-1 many CSARTSGGNEQYF TGCAGTGCTCGGACTAGCGGAGGAAACGAGCAGTACTTC
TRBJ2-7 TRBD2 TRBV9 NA CASSATPGLAYEQYF TGTGCCAGCAGCGCAACACCGGGACTAGCCTACGAGCAGTACTTC
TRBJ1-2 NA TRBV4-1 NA CARETGGIGDGYTF TGCGCCAGGGAGACCGGGGGCATCGGCGATGGCTACACCTTC
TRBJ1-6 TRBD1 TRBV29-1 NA CSVATGGYSPLHF TGCAGCGTCGCGACAGGGGGATATTCACCCCTCCACTTT
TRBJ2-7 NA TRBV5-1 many CASSFLIDYEQYF TGCGCCAGCAGCTTTCTAATAGACTACGAGCAGTACTTC
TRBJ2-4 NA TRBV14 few CASSQDEVGNIQYF TGTGCCAGCAGCCAAGATGAGGTTGGGAACATTCAGTACTTC
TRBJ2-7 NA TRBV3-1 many CASSQLDISGGQYF TGTGCCAGCAGCCAATTGGACATCTCTGGCGGGCAGTACTTC
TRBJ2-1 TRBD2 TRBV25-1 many CAAAGGSSYNEQFF TGTGCCGCGGCCGGGGGGAGCTCCTACAATGAGCAGTTCTTC
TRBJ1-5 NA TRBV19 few CASSISRDRPNQPQHF TGTGCCAGTAGTATCTCCCGTGATCGGCCCAATCAGCCCCAGCATTTT
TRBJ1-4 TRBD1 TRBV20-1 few CSVRTGNEKLFF TGCAGTGTTCGGACAGGAAATGAAAAACTGTTTTTT
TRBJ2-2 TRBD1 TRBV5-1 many CASSLDTGGTGELFF TGCGCCAGCAGCTTGGACACAGGGGGAACCGGGGAGCTGTTTTTT
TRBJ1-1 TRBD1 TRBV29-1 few CSVDRRGQTNTEAFF TGCAGCGTTGATCGGAGGGGACAGACGAACACTGAAGCTTTCTTT
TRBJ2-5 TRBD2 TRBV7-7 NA CASSLVLASGGLQETQYF TGTGCCAGCAGCTTAGTCTTGGCTAGCGGGGGTCTACAAGAGACCCAGTACTTC
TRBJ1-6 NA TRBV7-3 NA CASSSGTPNSPLHF TGTGCCAGCAGCTCCGGGACGCCGAATTCACCCCTCCACTTT
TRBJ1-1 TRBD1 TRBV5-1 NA CASSPGQPMNTEAFF TGCGCCAGCAGCCCGGGACAGCCGATGAACACTGAAGCTTTCTTT
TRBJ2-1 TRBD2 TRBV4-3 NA CASSQATSGSLNEQFF TGCGCCAGCAGCCAAGCGACTAGCGGGAGTCTAAATGAGCAGTTCTTC
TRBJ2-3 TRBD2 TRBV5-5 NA CASSLGLAGVEGTDTQYF TGTGCCAGCAGCTTAGGGCTAGCGGGGGTTGAAGGCACAGATACGCAGTATTTT
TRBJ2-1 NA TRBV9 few CASSSPLTSRYNEQFF TGTGCCAGCAGCTCCCCCCTCACTAGCCGATACAATGAGCAGTTCTTC
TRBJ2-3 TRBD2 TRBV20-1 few CSSTLAGGATSTDTQYF TGCAGTTCAACTTTAGCGGGGGGGGCGACTAGCACAGATACGCAGTATTTT
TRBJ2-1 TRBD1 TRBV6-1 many CASNRQGLGQFF TGTGCCAGCAACCGACAGGGTTTGGGGCAGTTCTTC
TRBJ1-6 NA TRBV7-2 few CASSLGGSNSPLHF TGTGCCAGCAGCTTAGGGGGTTCTAATTCACCCCTCCACTTT
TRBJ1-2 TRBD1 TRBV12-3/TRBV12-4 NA CASKPGGQGIGYTF TGTGCCAGCAAGCCCGGTGGACAGGGCATTGGCTACACCTTC
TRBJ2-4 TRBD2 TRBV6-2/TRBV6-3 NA CASSPGGQSHLQNIQYF TGTGCCAGCAGTCCGGGGGGGCAGAGCCACCTACAAAACATTCAGTACTTC
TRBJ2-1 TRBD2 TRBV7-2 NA CASGRHSGGNNEQFF TGTGCCAGCGGGCGACATAGCGGGGGGAACAATGAGCAGTTCTTC
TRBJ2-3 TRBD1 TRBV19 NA CASSIGFRTGLTDTQYF TGTGCCAGTAGTATAGGCTTTCGGACAGGTCTGACAGATACGCAGTATTTT
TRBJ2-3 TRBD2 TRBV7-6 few CASSGAGGGGQYF TGTGCCAGCAGCGGAGCAGGCGGGGGGGGGCAGTATTTT